This T cell receptor (beta chain) was recovered during a study of blood T cell repertoires in COVID-19. Whole-study context: Whether acute or convalescent, the COVID-19 samples came from the United States, Italy and Spain. Sources were T cells, B-cell-depleted T cells, or PBMCs; the material itself was cDNA or gDNA.

Methods used by the authors: Researchers report that nucleated cell counts were estimated from reference gene primer amplification. Clones were read by immunoSEQ multiplex PCR, and TCRdb kept only the in-frame ones, dropping some. V and J calls plus clone size are reproduced from that table; the DNA served to infer D and trimming. Of tens of thousands of clones in the sample, 65% to 90% were seen once. Trimming shortened V by 5 bases and J by 2 bases, and 9 bases separated the two germline ends. Germline V gene data show CDR1 as SGHTA and CDR2 as FQGTGA. The CDR3 covers 13 residues. This clone appeared a few times.

The chain has TRBV7-3 and TRBJ1-1, with D tentatively TRBD1 (6 bases). Sample: peripheral blood. The TCR originated in a man aged 35-49 years with acute or convalescent COVID-19. The CDR3 region has the DNA TGTGCCAGCAGCAAGGACAGCAACACTGAAGCTTTCTTT. As protein: CASSKDSNTEAFF.